This T cell receptor beta chain derives from a study of T cells in Graves' hyperthyroidism and ophthalmopathy. Amplified TCR beta CDR3 regions derived from RNA transcripts. During a first-round RT-PCR of the TCR CDR3, the HTBI primer set was used. TCRdb re-called the multiplex PCR reads through MiXCR, storing one row per CDR3 protein. The table includes about 520,000 distinct CDR3 sequences, more than 20% detected once. Findings and caveats of the study: Onset of ophthalmopathy came a median 6.5 months after the model predicted it.

Patients counted as stable if ophthalmopathy did not develop within 18 months. Patients showing uncontrolled infection, other autoimmune disease, pregnancy or lactation were ineligible. Clinical symptoms, serum thyroxine, TRAb, thyroid ultrasound and orbital computed tomography established diagnosis. The V and J ends lost 0 bases and 0 bases, in that order; junction bases with no gene match: 5. Germline CDR1 reads GTSNPN; CDR2 reads SVGIG (reference sequence). This CDR3 has 18 residues. This clonotype was seen only a few times. The antigen remains unidentified. The receptor was isolated from a man aged 18-30 years with Graves' hyperthyroidism. Sequenced material: blood. This chain links TRBV30 with TRBJ2-4; 13 nucleotides match TRBD2. CDR3 nucleotide sequence: TGTGCCTGGAGTGTAGGACTAGCGGGGGTTGGAGCCAAAAACATTCAGTACTTC. Its translation is CAWSVGLAGVGAKNIQYF.